What follows are 21 T cell receptor beta chains derived from one specimen sequenced in a study of early T cells in non-severe SARS-CoV-2 infection. From the 5' RACE reads, TCRdb called clonotypes with MiXCR, one entry per CDR3 protein. The repertoire holds 75,000 or so distinct CDR3 sequences, with about 12% as singletons. Sequenced sample: whole blood. Receptor source: an adult who was a healthcare worker with PCR-confirmed SARS-CoV-2 infection or an uninfected control (not recorded which).

A few counts support this clonotype. This sequence joins TRBV5-1 and TRBJ1-1; D unresolved. Germline CDR1 reads SGHRS; CDR2 reads YFSETQ. V lost 3 bases to trimming and J lost 2 bases, with 8 bases between them. The CDR3 totals 13 residues. CDR3 in DNA: TGCGCCAGCAGCTGGAAAACTAACACTGAAGCTTTCTTT. Protein: CASSWKTNTEAFF.

The chain recombines TRBV12-3 or TRBV12-4 with TRBJ1-6; 7 bases map to TRBD1. Trimming at V came to 5 bases and at J to 10 bases, leaving 5 bases not matched to a gene. This CDR3 is 13 amino acids long. The CDR3 loop reads CASSRDSGSPLHF. Here the CDR3 DNA reads TGTGCCAGCAGTAGGGACAGCGGATCACCCCTCCACTTT.

This rearrangement joins TRBV18 to TRBJ2-3, with D tentatively TRBD2 (6 bases). Trimming removed 5 bases at V and 1 base at J, with 16 bases between. From germline, CDR1 is KGHSH and CDR2 LQKENI. The CDR3 spans 16 residues. The chain's CDR3 is CASSFVAEAGTDTQYF. Here the CDR3 DNA reads TGTGCCAGCTCATTCGTAGCGGAAGCCGGCACAGATACGCAGTATTTT.

This clonotype occurred many times. V gene TRBV4-3 combines with J gene TRBJ1-6; perhaps TRBD1 as D (5 bases). V gave up 0 bases and J gave up 7 bases, with 10 bases separating them. The CDR3 is 15 amino acids. The V gene's germline CDR1 is LGHNA and CDR2 YSLEER. In nucleotides, the CDR3 is TGCGCCAGCAGCCAAGAAAGGGGCCGGAATTCACCCCTCCACTTT. Its protein product is CASSQERGRNSPLHF.

This clonotype was seen ten or more times. The chain links TRBV20-1 to TRBJ2-1, with 10 bases identical to TRBD2. The J segment lost 6 bases and the V segment lost 3 bases, leaving 5 bases of the junction unmatched. There are 14 residues in the CDR3. From germline, CDR1 is DFQATT and CDR2 SNEGSKA (reference sequence). The DNA for the CDR3 is TGCAGTGCTAGTCTCGGACTAGCGGTCAATGAGCAGTTCTTC. This sequence encodes CSASLGLAVNEQFF.

V and J are TRBV30 and TRBJ1-2; perhaps TRBD1 as D (5 bases). This CDR3 comprises 14 residues. CDR1 and CDR2 from the germline V gene are GTSNPN and SVGIG (reference sequence). Trimming pared 3 bases from V and 8 bases from J, leaving 19 bases between. Here the CDR3 reads CAWRPSGDPFGYTF. CDR3 DNA sequence: TGTGCCTGGAGGCCATCGGGGGATCCTTTCGGCTACACCTTC.

This clonotype was observed at least ten times. This chain connects TRBV15 to TRBJ2-1; 7 nucleotides match TRBD1. Looked up from germline, CDR1 is LNHNV and CDR2 is YYDKDF (reference sequence). There are 15 residues in the CDR3. With V trimmed by 4 bases and J by 2 bases, 5 bases remained unmatched. In nucleotides, the CDR3 is TGTGCCACCAGCATCTACAGGGGTCCCTACAATGAGCAGTTCTTC. Encoded protein: CATSIYRGPYNEQFF.

This clonotype showed up just a few times. This chain connects TRBV15 to TRBJ2-6; D perhaps matches TRBD2 (6 bases). The length of the CDR3 is 17 residues. Germline lookup yields CDR1 LNHNV and CDR2 YYDKDF (reference sequence). V shed 0 bases and J shed 2 bases, with 11 bases lying between them. The CDR3 region is CATSRDRGGTGANVLTF. The CDR3 nucleotides read TGTGCCACCAGCAGAGATCGAGGCGGGACTGGGGCCAACGTCCTGACTTTC.

This clonotype has only a few counts. This chain uses TRBV14 with TRBJ2-7; weak D call: TRBD2 (6 bases). The germline V and J ends were trimmed by 4 bases and 4 bases, with 23 bases remaining between them. The CDR3 sequence is 17 residues long. Germline CDR1 SGHDN, CDR2 FVKESK. The CDR3 here is CASSPRRTRVGRYEQYF. As DNA, the CDR3 is TGTGCCAGCAGCCCCCGGAGGACCAGGGTTGGGAGGTACGAGCAGTACTTC.

The V gene is TRBV7-9, the J gene TRBJ2-1; 7 bases match TRBD1. The junction had 16 bases not matched to a gene; V was cut back by 5 bases and J by 0 bases. Germline V lookup: CDR1 SEHNR, CDR2 FQNEAQ (reference sequence). The CDR3 runs 19 residues. The CDR3 sequence: CASSILEGTARSSYNEQFF. Written as DNA, the CDR3 is TGTGCCAGCAGCATCCTCGAGGGGACAGCCAGGAGCTCCTACAATGAGCAGTTCTTC.

The CDR3 is CASSPGQTTNTGELFF. DNA for the CDR3: TGTGCCAGCAGCCCTGGACAGACGACGAACACCGGGGAGCTGTTTTTT. The chain carries TRBV9 and TRBJ2-2, with D possibly being TRBD1 (6 bases). The CDR3 runs to 16 residues. The germline V and J ends were trimmed by 4 bases and 0 bases, with 13 bases remaining between them. CDR1 is SGDLS, CDR2 YYNGEE, per germline. Looking up the rest from reference TRBV9 and TRBJ2-2 gives the full variable domain: DSGVTQTPKHLITATGQRVTLRCSPRSGDLSVYWYQQSLDQGLQFLIQYYNGEERAKGNILERFSAQQFPDLHSELNLSSLELGDSALYFCASSPGQTTNTGELFFGEGSRLTVL.

This clonotype has at least ten counts. The chain has TRBV5-4 and TRBJ2-2; the D gene is possibly TRBD1 (5 bases). The CDR3 has 13 residues. Trimming took 0 bases from V and 6 from J, leaving 6 bases between them. CDR1 and CDR2 (germline): SGHNT, YYREEE (reference sequence). CDR3 residues: CASSLEGPGELFF. Here the CDR3 DNA reads TGTGCCAGCAGCTTGGAGGGGCCCGGGGAGCTGTTTTTT. The variable domain in full, with the rest retrieved from reference TRBV5-4 and TRBJ2-2, is ETGVTQSPTHLIKTRGQQVTLRCSSQSGHNTVSWYQQALGQGPQFIFQYYREEENGRGNFPPRFSGLQFPNYSSELNVNALELDDSALYLCASSLEGPGELFFGEGSRLTVL.

This clonotype was counted once. The chain has TRBV10-1 and TRBJ2-3; unclear D gene. Germline V CDR1 and CDR2: WNHNN, SYGVQD (reference sequence). Trimming stripped 0 bases from V and 5 bases from J, with 6 bases between. This CDR3 region has 13 residues. CDR3 sequence: CASSESFVDTQYF. In DNA, the CDR3 is TGCGCCAGCAGTGAGTCCTTTGTAGATACGCAGTATTTT.

V is TRBV29-1 and J is TRBJ1-1; a possible D gene is TRBD1 (5 bases). The CDR3 is 12 residues long. V was shortened by 5 bases and J by 5 bases, with 12 bases between the two germline ends. Germline V CDR1 and CDR2: SQVTM, ANQGSEA. CDR3 region: CSVRSGETEAFF. DNA for the CDR3: TGCAGCGTTCGATCGGGGGAGACTGAAGCTTTCTTT.

This clonotype was seen repeatedly, ten times or more. The J gene is TRBJ1-4, the V gene TRBV3-1, with unresolved D. This CDR3 has 14 residues. V shed 4 bases and J shed 8 bases, with 14 bases lying between them. The germline V gene encodes CDR1 LGHDT and CDR2 YNNKEL (reference sequence). CDR3 bases: TGTGCCAGCAGCCTTCGGCAGGTGGAGGAAAAACTGTTTTTT. It yields the protein CASSLRQVEEKLFF. Looking up the rest from reference TRBV3-1 and TRBJ1-4 gives the full variable domain: DTAVSQTPKYLVTQMGNDKSIKCEQNLGHDTMYWYKQDSKKFLKIMFSYNNKELIINETVPNRFSPKSPDKAHLNLHINSLELGDSAVYFCASSLRQVEEKLFFGSGTQLSVL.

This clonotype showed up many times. The chain links TRBV19 to TRBJ1-2, with D unresolved. In germline, CDR1 is LNHDA, CDR2 SQIVND (reference sequence). The V gene lost 7 bases and the J gene lost 3 bases, with 12 bases spanning the gap. The CDR3 runs 13 residues. CDR3 in DNA: TGTGCCAGTACCATGGGTTCATACTATGGCTACACCTTC. It is translated as CASTMGSYYGYTF. The variable domain in full, with the rest retrieved from reference TRBV19 and TRBJ1-2, is DGGITQSPKYLFRKEGQNVTLSCEQNLNHDAMYWYRQDPGQGLRLIYYSQIVNDFQKGDIAEGYSVSREKKESFPLTVTSAQKNPTAFYLCASTMGSYYGYTFGSGTRLTVV.

This clonotype has just a few counts. The rearrangement uses TRBV2 and TRBJ1-2; D ambiguous. Germline V gives CDR1 SNHLY, CDR2 FYNNEI. The CDR3 sequence is 11 residues long. V was clipped by 6 bases and J by 6 bases, with 8 bases between them. For the CDR3, the DNA is TGTGCCAGCAGCCACCGAAATGGCTACACCTTC. It translates to CASSHRNGYTF.

At least ten counts were recorded for this clonotype. The chain employs TRBV7-2 and TRBJ1-1; the D gene is possibly TRBD1 (6 bases). CDR3 size: 14 residues. The ends were cut back, 5 bases at V and 2 bases at J, with 12 bases in the middle. Germline CDR1 and CDR2: SGHTA and FQGNSA. The CDR3 here is CASSLGQTNTEAFF. The CDR3 DNA sequence: TGTGCCAGCAGCCTAGGACAGACAAACACTGAAGCTTTCTTT.

The V and J genes are TRBV11-3 and TRBJ2-2; 8 bases fit TRBD1. The CDR3 consists of 16 residues. The V and J ends lost 6 bases and 4 bases, in that order; junction bases with no gene match: 10. Per germline, CDR1 SGHNT and CDR2 YENEEA. The CDR3 DNA reads as TGTGCCAGCAGATATAGACAGGGGTTGGTCACCGGGGAGCTGTTTTTT. This encodes CASRYRQGLVTGELFF.

This chain uses TRBV5-1 with TRBJ2-4; weak D call: TRBD1 (5 bases). The V gene lost 3 bases and the J gene lost 8 bases, with 15 bases spanning the gap. Germline CDR1 is SGHRS and CDR2 is YFSETQ. The CDR3 totals 14 residues. Written as DNA, the CDR3 is TGCGCCAGCAGCTCGAGGACCCAGGGCGACATTCAGTACTTC. Its translation is CASSSRTQGDIQYF. The whole variable domain, remainder taken from reference TRBV5-1 and TRBJ2-4, is KAGVTQTPRYLIKTRGQQVTLSCSPISGHRSVSWYQQTPGQGLQFLFEYFSETQRNKGNFPGRFSGRQFSNSRSEMNVSTLELGDSALYLCASSSRTQGDIQYFGAGTRLSVL.

This clonotype was seen ten or more times. V gene TRBV11-2 combines with J gene TRBJ2-2; a weak D match, TRBD2 (6 bases). V lost 5 bases to trimming and J lost 5 bases, with 18 bases between them. CDR1 and CDR2 from the germline V gene are SGHAT and FQNNGV. The CDR3 is 16 residues long. Here the CDR3 DNA reads TGTGCCAGCAGCAAACCGGGACTCCTGGGGACCGGGGAGCTGTTTTTT. The encoded protein is CASSKPGLLGTGELFF.